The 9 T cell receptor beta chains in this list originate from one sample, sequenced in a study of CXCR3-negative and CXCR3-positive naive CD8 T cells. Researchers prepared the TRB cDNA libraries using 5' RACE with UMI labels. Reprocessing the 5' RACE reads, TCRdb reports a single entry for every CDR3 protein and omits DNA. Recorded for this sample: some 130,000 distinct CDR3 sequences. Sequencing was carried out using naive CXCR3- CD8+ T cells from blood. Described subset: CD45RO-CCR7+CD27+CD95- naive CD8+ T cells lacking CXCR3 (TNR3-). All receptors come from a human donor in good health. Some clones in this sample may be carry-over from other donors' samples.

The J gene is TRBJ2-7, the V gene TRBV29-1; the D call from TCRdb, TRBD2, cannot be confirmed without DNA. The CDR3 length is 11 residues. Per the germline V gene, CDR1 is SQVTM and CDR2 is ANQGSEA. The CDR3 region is CSVIRGGEQYF.

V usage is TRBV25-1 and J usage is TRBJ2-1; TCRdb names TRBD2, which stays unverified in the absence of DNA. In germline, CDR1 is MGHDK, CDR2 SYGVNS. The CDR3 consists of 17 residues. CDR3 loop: CASSEYGSGDPYNEQFF.

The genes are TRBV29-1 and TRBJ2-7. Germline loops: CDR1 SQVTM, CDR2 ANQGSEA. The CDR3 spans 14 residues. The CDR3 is CSVVLTGVTYEQYF.

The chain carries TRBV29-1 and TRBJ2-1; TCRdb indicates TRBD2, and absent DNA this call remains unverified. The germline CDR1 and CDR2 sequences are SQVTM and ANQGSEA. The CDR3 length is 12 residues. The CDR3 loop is CSVWRGDNEQFF.

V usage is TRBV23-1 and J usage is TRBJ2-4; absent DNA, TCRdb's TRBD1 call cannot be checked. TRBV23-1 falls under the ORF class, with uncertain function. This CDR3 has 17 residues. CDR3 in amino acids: CASSQYQGGQGKNIQYF.

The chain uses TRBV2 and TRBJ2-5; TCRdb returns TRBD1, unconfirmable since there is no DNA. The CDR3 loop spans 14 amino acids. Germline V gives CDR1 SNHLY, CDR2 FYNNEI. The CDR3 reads CASSSEQGQETQYF. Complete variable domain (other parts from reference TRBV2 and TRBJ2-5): EPEVTQTPSHQVTQMGQEVILRCVPISNHLYFYWYRQILGQKVEFLVSFYNNEISEKSEIFDDQFSVERPDGSNFTLKIRSTKLEDSAMYFCASSSEQGQETQYFGPGTRLLVL.

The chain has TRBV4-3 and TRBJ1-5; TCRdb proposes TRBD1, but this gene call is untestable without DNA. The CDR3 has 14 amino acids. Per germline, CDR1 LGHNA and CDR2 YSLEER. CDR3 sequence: CASSPGTGNQPQHF.

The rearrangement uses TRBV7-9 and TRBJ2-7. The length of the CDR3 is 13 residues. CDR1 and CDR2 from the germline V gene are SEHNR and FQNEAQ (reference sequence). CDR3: CASSFAGNYEQYF.

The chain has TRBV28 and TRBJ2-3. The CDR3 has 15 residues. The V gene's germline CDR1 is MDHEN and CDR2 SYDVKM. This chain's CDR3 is CASYTNQRSTDTQYF.